This T cell receptor (beta chain) was obtained from a study of regulatory T cells in long-lasting Graves disease. Study-wide background: Persistence in Graves' disease denoted antithyroid drug use beyond 5 years alongside positive TSH receptor antibodies. General observations from the study: It was in persistent disease that TRBV28, TRBJ1-2 and TRBJ2-5 were favored.

The CDR3 is 16 amino acids. The J segment lost 3 bases and the V segment lost 6 bases, leaving 7 bases of the junction unmatched. The V gene's germline CDR1 is MNHNS and CDR2 SASEGT. Described time point: persistent/refractory GD, antithyroid drugs over 5 years with positive TRAb. Generation of the TCR library employed RNA extracted from PBMCs. Building the TCR beta libraries relied on iRepertoire HTBI primers, and CDR3 regions underwent Arm-PCR. TCRdb re-called the multiplex PCR reads with MiXCR, one entry per CDR3 protein. The sample holds 350,000 to 450,000 distinct CDR3 sequences, around 23% seen once. Only a few counts were recorded for this clonotype. Its target is unknown.

The sample was peripheral blood mononuclear cells (PBMCs), taken when the disease was refractory, from a patient treated with antithyroid drugs. This TCR was recovered from a female donor with Graves disease. The V gene is TRBV6-1, the J gene TRBJ1-4; TRBD1 agrees at 10 bases. The DNA for the CDR3 is TGTGCCAGCAGGCCTGGGACAGGGGTGTCTAATGAAAAACTGTTTTTT. Translation: CASRPGTGVSNEKLFF.